The rows below give T cell receptor beta chains drawn from one sample of a study of T cell changes during pregnancy in multiple sclerosis. Data came from immunoSEQ multiplex PCR; TCRdb stores just in-frame clones and leaves some out. The sample comprises about 68,000 clones, under 95% of which are singletons, and 1.1% to 1.5% rests with the top ten. The material was peripheral blood, obtained in the second trimester of pregnancy. These receptors all come from a female donor in good health, enrolled as a control in a pregnancy study. Each CDR3 is given with its conserved first and last residue. D genes are given only for firm matches. Part of the rows lack a size; the others show once, few, many or a class for expanded clones.

clone size,V gene,D gene,J gene,CDR3 protein,CDR3 DNA
once,TRBV28,NA,TRBJ1-2,CASSLDRLTGGYTF,TGTGCCAGCAGTTTAGACAGGCTGACAGGAGGCTACACCTTC
NA,TRBV7-3,TRBD2,TRBJ2-1,CASALAGGSDEQFF,TGTGCCAGCGCTCTAGCGGGAGGTTCGGATGAGCAGTTCTTC
NA,TRBV27,TRBD1,TRBJ2-7,CASSLSAGGSYEQYF,TGTGCCAGCAGTTTATCAGCAGGGGGTAGCTACGAGCAGTACTTC
NA,TRBV6-7,NA,TRBJ2-3,CASSRGGSCTDTQYF,TGTGCCAGCAGTCGTGGGGGGTCATGCACAGATACGCAGTATTTT
medium-sized,TRBV4-2,NA,TRBJ2-1,CASSQSDNEQFF,TGTGCCAGCAGCCAAAGCGACAATGAGCAGTTCTTC
once,TRBV7-8,TRBD2,TRBJ2-1,CASSSRTSGGNAEQFF,TGTGCCAGCAGCTCCAGGACTAGCGGGGGGAATGCGGAGCAGTTCTTC
NA,TRBV7-8,NA,TRBJ1-5,CASSLERPGNQPQHF,TGTGCCAGCAGCTTAGAGCGGCCCGGCAATCAGCCCCAGCATTTT
NA,TRBV28,TRBD1,TRBJ2-7,CASIPTGGGSNEQYF,TGTGCCAGCATCCCGACAGGGGGCGGGAGTAACGAGCAGTACTTC
NA,TRBV10-3,TRBD1,TRBJ2-1,CATRQGARDEQFF,TGTGCCACCCGACAGGGGGCGCGGGATGAGCAGTTCTTC
once,TRBV5-1,TRBD1,TRBJ2-3,CASSPGQGARDTQYF,TGCGCCAGCAGCCCCGGACAGGGGGCTAGAGATACGCAGTATTTT
NA,TRBV4-1,TRBD1,TRBJ1-5,CASSQLYRGAQPQHF,TGCGCCAGCAGCCAACTATACAGGGGCGCTCAGCCCCAGCATTTT
NA,TRBV5-1,NA,TRBJ2-2,CASSSGANTGELFF,TGCGCCAGCAGCTCAGGGGCTAACACCGGGGAGCTGTTTTTT
NA,TRBV9,NA,TRBJ2-2,CASSVGTVNTGELFF,TGTGCCAGCAGCGTAGGGACAGTGAACACCGGGGAGCTGTTTTTT
NA,TRBV7-2,NA,TRBJ1-5,CASSLETGPQHF,TGTGCCAGCAGCTTGGAGACAGGGCCCCAGCATTTT
NA,TRBV27,TRBD2,TRBJ2-7,CASSLWGGRHEQYF,TGTGCCAGCAGTTTATGGGGGGGGAGGCACGAGCAGTACTTC
few,TRBV9,TRBD1,TRBJ1-2,CASSGTGYGYTF,TGTGCCAGCAGCGGGACAGGGTATGGCTACACCTTC
NA,TRBV28,NA,TRBJ1-2,CASSFRSTDNYGYTF,TGTGCCAGCAGTTTCCGGTCAACTGATAACTATGGCTACACCTTC
NA,TRBV6-1,NA,TRBJ2-2,CASSRDSENTGELFF,TGTGCCAGCAGTCGGGACTCCGAGAACACCGGGGAGCTGTTTTTT
NA,TRBV5-4,NA,TRBJ2-5,CASSDALAKGRFQETQYF,TGTGCCAGCAGCGACGCGCTAGCTAAGGGGAGGTTCCAAGAGACCCAGTACTTC
NA,TRBV28,TRBD1,TRBJ2-2,CASSLEGAQNTGELFF,TGTGCCAGCAGTTTAGAGGGGGCGCAGAACACCGGGGAGCTGTTTTTT
NA,TRBV10-3,NA,TRBJ2-7,CAIGQTPGWESSYEQYF,TGTGCCATCGGGCAGACGCCGGGTTGGGAGAGCTCCTACGAGCAGTACTTC
few,TRBV19,TRBD1,TRBJ1-2,CASRGTGGGYGYTF,TGTGCCAGTAGAGGGACAGGGGGCGGCTATGGCTACACCTTC
once,TRBV11-2,TRBD1,TRBJ1-1,CASSRGTGITEAFF,TGTGCCAGCAGTAGGGGGACAGGGATAACTGAAGCTTTCTTT
NA,TRBV7-2,NA,TRBJ2-7,CASSLGEFRGTYEQYF,TGTGCCAGCAGCTTAGGTGAATTTCGGGGAACCTACGAGCAGTACTTC
NA,TRBV27,NA,TRBJ2-3,CDGGGTQYF,TGCGATGGGGGCGGTACGCAGTATTTT
NA,TRBV28,TRBD1,TRBJ2-3,CASSGPDRGPTDTQYF,TGTGCCAGCAGTGGACCGGACAGGGGGCCAACAGATACGCAGTATTTT
NA,TRBV6-4,NA,TRBJ2-7,CASRPLQGDGYEQYF,TGTGCCAGCAGGCCCTTACAGGGCGATGGATACGAGCAGTACTTC
NA,TRBV4-1,NA,TRBJ2-7,CASRSERFGSYEQYF,TGCGCCAGCAGATCCGAGAGGTTCGGCTCCTACGAGCAGTACTTC
NA,TRBV18,NA,TRBJ1-2,CASSSGGGARGYTF,TGTGCCAGCTCATCCGGGGGGGGCGCGAGAGGCTACACCTTC
once,TRBV28,NA,TRBJ1-5,CASSPPGPSHSNQPQHF,TGTGCCAGCAGCCCCCCTGGGCCATCCCATAGCAATCAGCCCCAGCATTTT
NA,TRBV10-3,TRBD2,TRBJ2-3,CAISELSGRATDTQYF,TGTGCCATCAGTGAGCTTAGCGGGAGGGCCACAGATACGCAGTATTTT
NA,TRBV7-2,NA,TRBJ2-3,CASSLAEGLATDTQYF,TGTGCCAGCAGCTTAGCGGAGGGGCTGGCAACAGATACGCAGTATTTT
NA,TRBV2,TRBD2,TRBJ2-7,CASGSGPFLDF,TGTGCCAGCGGTAGCGGGCCTTTCCTCGACTTC
NA,TRBV18,NA,TRBJ2-5,CASSPPHFRGSQETQYF,TGTGCCAGCTCACCCCCCCATTTTAGGGGTTCGCAAGAGACCCAGTACTTC
NA,TRBV28,NA,TRBJ1-2,CASSLHRGAGYGYTF,TGTGCCAGCAGTTTACATCGGGGGGCAGGTTATGGCTACACCTTC
NA,TRBV4-3,NA,TRBJ1-4,CASSQDRREQLFF,TGCGCCAGCAGCCAAGATAGGAGGGAACAACTGTTTTTT
NA,TRBV28,TRBD2,TRBJ2-1,CASSASGGSYNEQFF,TGTGCCAGCAGTGCTAGCGGGGGCTCCTACAATGAGCAGTTCTTC
NA,TRBV5-5,TRBD1,TRBJ1-3,CASSLTGAGNTIYF,TGTGCCAGCAGTTTGACAGGGGCTGGAAACACCATATATTTT
NA,TRBV2,TRBD1,TRBJ2-3,CASRRGQPTDTQYF,TGTGCCAGCAGGAGGGGACAGCCCACAGATACGCAGTATTTT
NA,TRBV7-9,NA,TRBJ1-1,CASGRPGVLQDTEAFF,TGTGCCAGCGGAAGACCAGGTGTTCTACAGGATACTGAAGCTTTCTTT
NA,TRBV5-6,NA,TRBJ2-4,CASSLEGVAKNIQYF,TGTGCCAGCAGCTTGGAGGGGGTAGCCAAAAACATTCAGTACTTC
NA,TRBV9,TRBD1,TRBJ1-2,CASSVGVSGQGAHTF,TGTGCCAGCAGCGTAGGGGTCTCGGGACAGGGGGCGCACACCTTC
NA,TRBV18,NA,TRBJ1-5,CASTTDRNQPQHF,TGTGCCAGCACCACTGACAGAAATCAGCCCCAGCATTTT
NA,TRBV27,NA,TRBJ1-1,CASSPSPGLNTEAFF,TGTGCCAGCAGTCCATCCCCAGGGTTGAACACTGAAGCTTTCTTT
NA,TRBV6-5,NA,TRBJ2-3,CASSYSSGKDTQYF,TGTGCCAGCAGTTACTCGTCCGGGAAAGATACGCAGTATTTT
NA,TRBV2,NA,TRBJ2-1,CASSEGLNRDYNEQFF,TGTGCCAGCAGTGAAGGGTTGAACAGGGATTACAATGAGCAGTTCTTC
NA,TRBV5-1,TRBD1,TRBJ1-5,CASSLGDRNQPQHF,TGCGCCAGCAGCTTGGGGGACAGGAATCAGCCCCAGCATTTT
NA,TRBV29-1,TRBD1,TRBJ2-3,CSVGARTGADTQYF,TGCAGCGTTGGGGCTCGGACAGGAGCAGATACGCAGTATTTT
NA,TRBV4-1,NA,TRBJ2-7,CASSQVGVYEQYF,TGCGCCAGCAGCCAAGTCGGAGTGTACGAGCAGTACTTC